This T cell receptor beta chain appears in the sequencing data of a study of T cell changes during pregnancy in multiple sclerosis. This clone was observed once. CDR1 SEHNR and CDR2 FQNEAQ come from the germline V gene (reference sequence). V lost 1 base and J 5 bases, leaving 15 bases between the germline ends. The CDR3 has 15 amino acids. Clones were sequenced by immunoSEQ multiplex PCR, and TCRdb holds only the in-frame ones, with some missing. The data show tens of thousands of clones, with roughly 94% seen just once and about 0.99% held by the top ten. The sequence was collected from a female donor in good health, enrolled as a control in a pregnancy study. Sequencing was performed on peripheral blood, taken in the second trimester of pregnancy. The chain links TRBV7-9 to TRBJ2-7; D call uncertain. The CDR3 protein is CASSLVGLAGHEQYF. CDR3 coding DNA: TGTGCCAGCAGCTTAGTTGGGTTAGCCGGCCACGAGCAGTACTTC.